This TCR beta chain came from a study of blood T cell repertoires in COVID-19. Study-wide background: T cells, B-cell-depleted T cells, or PBMCs provided the cDNA or gDNA that served as material.

In the source study's methods: From reference gene primer amplification, estimates of nucleated cell counts were derived. Measured with immunoSEQ multiplex PCR; TCRdb has only the in-frame clones, and not every one. The V and J calls and the clone size are those of that table, but D and trimming were determined from the DNA. Of 150,000 to 200,000 clones listed, around 90% are singletons. There are 13 residues in the CDR3. Germline V gene lookup returns CDR1 SQVTM and CDR2 ANQGSEA. V lost 3 bases and J lost 3, with 9 bases in between. This clonotype originated in a man aged 50-60 years with acute or convalescent COVID-19. What was sequenced was peripheral blood. V and J are TRBV29-1 and TRBJ1-5, with a weak D call TRBD1 (5 bases). CDR3 protein: CSVDWGDNQPQHF. CDR3 DNA: TGCAGCGTTGATTGGGGGGACAATCAGCCCCAGCATTTT.